Below, one TCR beta chain is given with its context. These data originate in a study of cytomegalovirus exposure and HLA in healthy donors. Produced via immunoSEQ multiplex PCR; TCRdb's table is partial and in-frame only. Of about 120,000 clones in the sample, over 75% were seen once. Sequencing was performed on PBMCs. This clonotype was obtained from a woman aged 25 to 39 in good health and CMV-seropositive.

CDR3 in DNA: TGTGCCAGTAGTATTTCCAGGGAGGGTCAGCCCCAGCATTTT. This codes for CASSISREGQPQHF. This rearrangement joins TRBV19 to TRBJ1-5, with a weak D call TRBD1 (5 bases). Trimming removed 3 bases from V and 6 bases from J, with 12 bases in between. From germline, CDR1 is LNHDA and CDR2 SQIVND (reference sequence). The CDR3 covers 14 residues.